The entry below describes one T cell receptor beta chain. TCRdb derives one entry per CDR3 protein from the 5' RACE reads, leaving out DNA. The sample's table shows roughly 170,000 distinct CDR3 sequences. CDR3 length equals 15 residues. Germline CDR1 is ENHRY and CDR2 is SYGVKD. The sample comes from a study of monozygotic twins with inflammatory bowel disease. Sequences were obtained from blood. This rearrangement joins TRBV10-3 to TRBJ2-3; the TRBD1 assignment by TCRdb is unverifiable without DNA. This clonotype was sampled from a human donor with ulcerative colitis or Crohn's disease, or a healthy co-twin of an affected twin (not recorded which). The CDR3: CAIRPTGVVTDTQYF.